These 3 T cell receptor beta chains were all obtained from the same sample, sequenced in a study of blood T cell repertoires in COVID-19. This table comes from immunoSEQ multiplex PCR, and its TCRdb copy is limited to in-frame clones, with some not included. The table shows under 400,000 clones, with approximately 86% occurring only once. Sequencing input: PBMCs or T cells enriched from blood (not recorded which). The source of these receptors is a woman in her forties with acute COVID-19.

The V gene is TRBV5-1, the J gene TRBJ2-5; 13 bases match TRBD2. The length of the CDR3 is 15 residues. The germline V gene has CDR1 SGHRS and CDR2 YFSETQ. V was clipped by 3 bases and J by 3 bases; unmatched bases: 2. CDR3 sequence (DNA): TGCGCCAGCAGCTCCGGGACTAGCGGGGAAGAGACCCAGTACTTC. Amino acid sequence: CASSSGTSGEETQYF.

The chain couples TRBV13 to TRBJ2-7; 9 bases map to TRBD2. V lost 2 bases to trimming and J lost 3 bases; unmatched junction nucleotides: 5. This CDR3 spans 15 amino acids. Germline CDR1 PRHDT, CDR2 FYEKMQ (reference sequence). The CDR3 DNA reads TGTGCCAGCAGCTTAACGGGGCGGGAGGGCTACGAGCAGTACTTC. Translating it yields CASSLTGREGYEQYF.

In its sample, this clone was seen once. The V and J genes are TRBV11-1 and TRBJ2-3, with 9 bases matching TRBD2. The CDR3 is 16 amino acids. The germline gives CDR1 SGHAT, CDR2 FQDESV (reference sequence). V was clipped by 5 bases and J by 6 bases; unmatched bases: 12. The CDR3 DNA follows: TGTGCCAGCAGCACGGGACTAGCCCATTTGGTCGATACGCAGTATTTT. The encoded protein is CASSTGLAHLVDTQYF.